The clone carrying this T cell receptor (beta chain) occurred once. A much larger clone sits a single nucleotide away, making a read error possible. Using RNA template, CDR3s of TCR alpha and beta were amplified with iRepertoire arm-PCR. MiXCR, applied by TCRdb to the multiplex PCR reads, yields one record per CDR3 protein. The sample shows 100,000 to 150,000 distinct CDR3 sequences, about 23% of them seen only once. The entry originates in a study of glioma-infiltrating T cells. Sequencing was performed on glioma tissue, nonneoplastic brain tissue, or PBMCs (not recorded which). The receptor comes from a human donor with low-grade glioma or glioblastoma, undergoing nonglioma brain surgery, or in good health (not recorded which).

The CDR3 sequence is CASRPGILGTQYF. In DNA, the CDR3 is TGTGCCAGCAGACCAGGGATTTTGGGGACCCAGTACTTC. This chain connects TRBV6-1 to TRBJ2-5; D possibly corresponds to TRBD1 (5 bases). Between the trimmed V and J ends, which lost 6 bases and 7 bases, there was a span of 15 bases. This CDR3 comprises 13 residues. Germline V gene sequence: CDR1 MNHNS, CDR2 SASEGT.